This T cell receptor (beta chain) originates from a study of cytomegalovirus exposure and HLA in healthy donors. The germline V gene has CDR1 SGHTA and CDR2 FQGTGA. The V segment lost 5 bases and the J segment 2 bases; nucleotides outside the gene matches: 13. There are 18 residues in the CDR3. This clone was seen a single time. Its target is not known. Whole-study findings and limits: Investigators reported about 160 TCR beta chains as tied to cytomegalovirus.

Amplification used 60 Vbeta primers and 13 Jbeta primers. Sequencing was performed with immunoSEQ multiplex PCR; in TCRdb, only in-frame clones are kept and a portion is missing. The table lists some 200,000 clones, around 64% of them singletons, with 2.5% to 3% in the top ten. Sequencing used PBMCs. This TCR was sampled from a man between 35 and 55 years old in good health and CMV-seropositive. The J gene is TRBJ2-1, the V gene TRBV7-3; 9 nucleotides line up with TRBD2. The CDR3 sequence: CASSQLGGRTSAYNEQFF. The DNA for the CDR3 is TGTGCCAGCAGCCAATTGGGAGGTAGGACTAGCGCCTACAATGAGCAGTTCTTC.